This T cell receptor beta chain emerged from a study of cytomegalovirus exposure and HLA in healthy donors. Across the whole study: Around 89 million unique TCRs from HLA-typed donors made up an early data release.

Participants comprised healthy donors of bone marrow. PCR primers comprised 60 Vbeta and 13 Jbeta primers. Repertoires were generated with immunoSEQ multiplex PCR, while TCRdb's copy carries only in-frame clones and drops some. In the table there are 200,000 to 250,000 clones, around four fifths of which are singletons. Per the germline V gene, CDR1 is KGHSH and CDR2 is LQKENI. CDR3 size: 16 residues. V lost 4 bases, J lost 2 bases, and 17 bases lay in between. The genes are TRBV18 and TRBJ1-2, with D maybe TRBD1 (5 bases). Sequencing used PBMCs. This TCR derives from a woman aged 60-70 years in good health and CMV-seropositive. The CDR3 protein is CASSRNEDTLNYGYTF. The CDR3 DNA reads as TGTGCCAGCTCACGGAACGAGGACACCTTAAACTATGGCTACACCTTC. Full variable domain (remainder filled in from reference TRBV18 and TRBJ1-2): NAGVMQNPRHLVRRRGQEARLRCSPMKGHSHVYWYRQLPEEGLKFMVYLQKENIIDESGMPKERFSAEFPKEGPSILRIQQVVRGDSAAYFCASSRNEDTLNYGYTFGSGTRLTVV.